This TCR beta chain was sequenced during a study of glioma-infiltrating T cells after dendritic cell vaccination. The time point here: after dendritic cell vaccination, including at tumor progression/relapse. None of the glioblastoma patients had an isocitrate dehydrogenase mutation. Amplification used 60 V beta primers and 13 J beta primers. Only in-frame clones appear in the TCRdb table, and some are missing; sequencing was by immunoSEQ multiplex PCR. The table shows 85,000 to 100,000 clones, with more than 70% occurring only once. This clone was seen a few times. Its antigen is still unknown. Whole-study results and caveats: Complete blood and tumor specimen sets were limited to few patients.

This receptor was identified in a human donor with glioblastoma. The sample in question was blood, obtained after dendritic cell vaccination.

CDR3 residues: CASSDAGGDSPLHF. CDR3 in DNA: TGTGCCAGCAGTGATGCGGGAGGTGATTCACCCCTCCACTTT. The chain recombines TRBV2 with TRBJ1-6; D call uncertain. CDR1 is SNHLY and CDR2 is FYNNEI in the germline V gene. CDR3 length: 14 amino acids. V dropped 3 bases and J dropped 8 bases, with 11 bases sitting between them.